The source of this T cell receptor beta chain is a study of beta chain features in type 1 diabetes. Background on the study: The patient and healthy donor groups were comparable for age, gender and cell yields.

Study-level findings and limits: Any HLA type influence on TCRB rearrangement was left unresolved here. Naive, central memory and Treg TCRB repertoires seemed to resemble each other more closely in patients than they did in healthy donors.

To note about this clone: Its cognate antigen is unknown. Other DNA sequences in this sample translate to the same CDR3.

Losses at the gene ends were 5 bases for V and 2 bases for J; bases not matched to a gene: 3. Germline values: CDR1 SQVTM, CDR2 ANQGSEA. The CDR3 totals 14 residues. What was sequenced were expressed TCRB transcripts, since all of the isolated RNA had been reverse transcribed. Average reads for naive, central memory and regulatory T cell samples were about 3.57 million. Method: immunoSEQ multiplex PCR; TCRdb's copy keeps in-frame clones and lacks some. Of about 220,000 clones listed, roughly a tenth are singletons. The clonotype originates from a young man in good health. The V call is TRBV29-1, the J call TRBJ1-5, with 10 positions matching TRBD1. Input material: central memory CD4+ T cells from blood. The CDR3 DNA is TGCAGCGTTCTCGGACAGGGGGGCAATCAGCCCCAGCATTTT. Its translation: CSVLGQGGNQPQHF.